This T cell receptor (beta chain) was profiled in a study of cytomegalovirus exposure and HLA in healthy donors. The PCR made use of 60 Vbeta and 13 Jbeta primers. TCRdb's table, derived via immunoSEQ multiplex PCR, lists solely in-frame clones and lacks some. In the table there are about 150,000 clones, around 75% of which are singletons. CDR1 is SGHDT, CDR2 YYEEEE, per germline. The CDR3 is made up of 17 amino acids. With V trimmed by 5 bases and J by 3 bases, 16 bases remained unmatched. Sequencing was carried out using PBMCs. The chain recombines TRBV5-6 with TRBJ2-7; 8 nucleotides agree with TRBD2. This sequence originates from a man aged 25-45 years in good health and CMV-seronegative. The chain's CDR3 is CASSGGGFSGIRYEQYF. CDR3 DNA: TGTGCCAGCAGTGGGGGGGGATTTAGCGGGATCCGCTACGAGCAGTACTTC.